Listed below are T cell receptor beta chains from one sample, sequenced in a study of blood T cell repertoires in COVID-19. TCRdb's table, derived via immunoSEQ multiplex PCR, lists solely in-frame clones and lacks some. Of roughly 110,000 clones in the sample, about 64% were seen once. The sequenced sample was peripheral blood. These receptors all come from a human donor with acute or convalescent COVID-19. The donor label of this sample is uncertain. Both conserved end residues are part of each CDR3. Each record gives: D gene, J gene, V gene, clone size, CDR3 protein, CDR3 DNA. A D gene is named only where the DNA matches it firmly. The size field is filled for only some rows; it gives once, few, many or a size class.

- | TRBJ1-1 | TRBV11-2 | - | CASSLGQYVEAFF | TGTGCCAGCAGCTTAGGACAGTACGTTGAAGCTTTCTTT
TRBD1 | TRBJ2-1 | TRBV7-9 | - | CASSDSSGQYNEQFF | TGTGCCAGCAGCGACTCCTCGGGACAGTACAATGAGCAGTTCTTC
- | TRBJ1-1 | TRBV5-5 | - | CASSQYRREAFF | TGTGCCAGCAGCCAGTATAGGAGGGAAGCTTTCTTT
- | TRBJ1-2 | TRBV18 | - | CASSRREGSYGYTF | TGTGCCAGCTCACGGCGGGAAGGGAGCTATGGCTACACCTTC
- | TRBJ1-1 | TRBV2 | - | CASRLDTNTEAFF | TGTGCCAGCAGACTCGACACGAACACTGAAGCTTTCTTT
- | TRBJ1-5 | TRBV28 | - | CASSTREGLSQPQHF | TGTGCCAGCAGTACTAGGGAGGGGTTAAGCCAGCCCCAGCATTTT
TRBD2 | TRBJ2-3 | TRBV6-4 | - | CASSDSGGGGTDTQYF | TGTGCCAGCAGTGACTCTGGCGGGGGTGGCACAGATACGCAGTATTTT
- | TRBJ2-2 | TRBV5-8 | - | CASSFLGLPGGTGELFF | TGTGCCAGCAGCTTTTTAGGCCTACCCGGCGGCACCGGGGAGCTGTTTTTT
- | TRBJ2-7 | TRBV5-1 | - | CASSLGGGRVYEQYF | TGCGCCAGCAGCTTGGGCGGGGGCAGGGTCTACGAGCAGTACTTC
- | TRBJ1-1 | TRBV27 | few | CASSSIDLQGEAFF | TGTGCCAGCAGTTCCATAGACCTCCAGGGTGAAGCTTTCTTT
- | TRBJ1-4 | TRBV21-1 | - | CASLSCRESTNEKLFF | TGTGCCAGCCTTTCTTGCAGGGAATCAACTAATGAAAAACTGTTTTTT
TRBD2 | TRBJ2-3 | TRBV11-2 | - | CASSSLTSGGLHTQYF | TGTGCCAGCAGCTCCCTGACTAGCGGGGGCCTACATACGCAGTATTTT
- | TRBJ1-5 | TRBV28 | - | CASSSTPPFGGGSNQPQHF | TGTGCCAGCAGTTCAACCCCGCCCTTCGGGGGAGGGTCTAATCAGCCCCAGCATTTT
- | TRBJ1-1 | TRBV7-9 | - | CASSLTGANTEAFF | TGTGCCAGCAGCTTAACAGGCGCGAACACTGAAGCTTTCTTT
TRBD1 | TRBJ1-1 | TRBV11-2 | few | CASSSASRDRRAFF | TGTGCCAGCAGCTCCGCCTCCCGGGACAGGCGAGCTTTCTTT
- | TRBJ2-7 | TRBV18 | - | CASSQSYEQYF | TGTGCCAGCTCACAATCTTACGAGCAGTACTTC
TRBD2 | TRBJ2-1 | TRBV6-1 | - | CASNRRGEHNEQFF | TGTGCCAGCAATCGGCGGGGGGAACACAATGAGCAGTTCTTC
- | TRBJ2-4 | TRBV3-1/TRBV3-2 | - | CASSQGWTVAKNIQYF | TGTGCCAGCAGCCAAGGGTGGACAGTAGCCAAAAACATTCAGTACTTC
- | TRBJ2-5 | TRBV6-2/TRBV6-3 | - | CASSYVAGRGETQYF | TGTGCCAGCAGTTACGTGGCGGGCCGTGGGGAGACCCAGTACTTC
- | TRBJ2-2 | TRBV11-2 | many | CASSPGLTTGELFF | TGTGCCAGCAGCCCCGGACTAACGACCGGGGAGCTGTTTTTT
- | TRBJ2-3 | TRBV4-1 | many | CASSHGGMLAPSTDTQYF | TGCGCCAGCAGCCATGGAGGTATGCTAGCGCCAAGCACAGATACGCAGTATTTT
- | TRBJ2-1 | TRBV9 | - | CASSVVGAGRGTYNEQFF | TGTGCCAGCAGCGTAGTGGGGGCAGGGAGAGGGACCTACAATGAGCAGTTCTTC
- | TRBJ1-6 | TRBV6-1 | few | CASSEEGSGRSPLHF | TGTGCCAGCAGTGAAGAGGGGTCAGGGCGTTCACCCCTCCACTTT
- | TRBJ2-7 | TRBV28 | - | CASSSSAYEQYF | TGTGCCAGCAGTTCTTCAGCCTACGAGCAGTACTTC
- | TRBJ1-5 | TRBV18 | - | CASSPGVTSNQPQHF | TGTGCCAGCTCCCCAGGAGTCACTAGCAATCAGCCCCAGCATTTT
- | TRBJ2-7 | TRBV12-3/TRBV12-4 | many | CASKWTVGEQYF | TGTGCCAGCAAGTGGACAGTGGGCGAGCAGTACTTC
TRBD1 | TRBJ2-3 | TRBV11-2 | - | CASSPFRDRGTDTQYF | TGTGCCAGCAGCCCATTCCGGGACAGGGGCACAGATACGCAGTATTTT
TRBD1 | TRBJ1-2 | TRBV6-5 | - | CASSKTGTNYGYTF | TGTGCCAGCAGTAAGACAGGGACCAACTATGGCTACACCTTC
- | TRBJ2-3 | TRBV27 | - | CASSFLLTDTQYF | TGTGCCAGCAGTTTTCTTCTTACAGATACGCAGTATTTT
TRBD1 | TRBJ1-2 | TRBV5-5 | - | CASSLGGQRGYGYTF | TGTGCCAGCAGCTTGGGGGGACAGAGGGGATATGGCTACACCTTC
- | TRBJ1-3 | TRBV21-1 | - | CASSNGADSGNTIYF | TGTGCCAGCAGCAACGGTGCGGACTCTGGAAACACCATATATTTT
- | TRBJ1-5 | TRBV6-5 | - | CASSDSGQSNQPQHF | TGTGCCAGCAGTGACTCCGGACAGAGCAATCAGCCCCAGCATTTT
TRBD2 | TRBJ2-5 | TRBV6-2/TRBV6-3 | - | CASSLAGGGRTQYF | TGTGCCAGCAGTCTAGCGGGGGGGGGTCGGACCCAGTACTTC
TRBD1 | TRBJ1-2 | TRBV5-6 | - | CASSSVRQGRYDYGYTF | TGTGCCAGCAGCTCAGTCCGACAGGGACGATATGATTATGGCTACACCTTC
TRBD2 | TRBJ2-3 | TRBV3-1/TRBV3-2 | - | CASSQDLAWRGGTDTQYF | TGTGCCAGCAGCCAAGATCTGGCCTGGCGGGGGGGCACAGATACGCAGTATTTT
TRBD1 | TRBJ2-2 | TRBV29-1 | - | CSVQDQQGTTNTGELFF | TGCAGCGTTCAAGACCAACAGGGGACCACTAACACCGGGGAGCTGTTTTTT
- | TRBJ1-6 | TRBV6-1 | - | CASSAHTGSYNSPLHF | TGTGCCAGCAGTGCCCACACAGGCTCCTATAATTCACCCCTCCACTTT
- | TRBJ1-2 | TRBV6-5 | - | CASSQRGNYGYTF | TGTGCCAGCAGCCAACGGGGTAACTATGGCTACACCTTC
TRBD1 | TRBJ1-2 | TRBV19 | - | CASSKQGASYNYGYTF | TGTGCCAGTAGTAAACAGGGGGCTTCTTATAACTATGGCTACACCTTC
- | TRBJ2-3 | TRBV18 | - | CASSPPQGGADTQYF | TGTGCCAGCTCACCACCCCAGGGTGGAGCAGATACGCAGTATTTT
- | TRBJ2-1 | TRBV30 | - | CAWSVHTSRNEQFF | TGTGCCTGGAGTGTACATACCTCACGAAATGAGCAGTTCTTC
- | TRBJ1-1 | TRBV27 | - | CASRWHMNTEAFF | TGTGCCAGCAGGTGGCACATGAACACTGAAGCTTTCTTT
TRBD1 | TRBJ1-1 | TRBV4-2 | once | CASSPRDRGRFGGTEAFF | TGTGCCAGCAGCCCTAGGGACAGGGGGCGCTTCGGGGGCACTGAAGCTTTCTTT
TRBD1 | TRBJ2-2 | TRBV5-1 | - | CASSQRGQGGELFF | TGCGCCAGCAGCCAAAGGGGGCAAGGCGGGGAGCTGTTTTTT
TRBD1 | TRBJ1-1 | TRBV9 | once | CASSPRPDRRFAFF | TGTGCCAGCAGCCCACGTCCGGACAGGCGGTTTGCTTTCTTT
TRBD2 | TRBJ2-2 | TRBV3-1/TRBV3-2 | - | CASSPFRLAGGRNTGELFF | TGTGCCAGCAGCCCCTTCCGACTAGCGGGGGGACGGAACACCGGGGAGCTGTTTTTT
- | TRBJ1-5 | TRBV5-8 | - | CASSLEQNQPQHF | TGTGCCAGCAGCTTGGAACAAAATCAGCCCCAGCATTTT
- | TRBJ1-2 | TRBV30 | - | CAWSVTPSGVGRGYTF | TGTGCCTGGAGTGTAACCCCCTCAGGAGTAGGGAGGGGCTACACCTTC
- | TRBJ1-2 | TRBV4-1 | - | CASSLSVQGGGYTF | TGCGCCAGCAGCCTCTCCGTACAGGGTGGAGGCTACACCTTC
- | TRBJ1-3 | TRBV5-1 | - | CASSFSGPRSGNTIYF | TGCGCCAGCAGCTTCTCTGGGCCGCGCTCTGGAAACACCATATATTTT
TRBD1 | TRBJ1-1 | TRBV5-1 | - | CASSLTDRVRNTEAFF | TGCGCCAGCAGCCTAACCGACAGGGTCCGGAACACTGAAGCTTTCTTT
TRBD1 | TRBJ1-1 | TRBV6-5 | - | CASTLTGDTEAFF | TGTGCCAGCACCCTGACAGGGGACACTGAAGCTTTCTTT
TRBD2 | TRBJ2-2 | TRBV11-2 | few | CASSSPSGADTGELFF | TGTGCCAGCAGCTCACCGAGCGGGGCGGACACCGGGGAGCTGTTTTTT
- | TRBJ2-7 | TRBV12-3/TRBV12-4 | - | CASSFGQGEQYF | TGTGCCAGCAGTTTTGGGCAGGGCGAGCAGTACTTC
- | TRBJ2-7 | TRBV6-1 | - | CASSDTTSVYYEQYF | TGTGCCAGCAGTGACACCACTTCGGTGTACTACGAGCAGTACTTC